This T cell receptor (beta chain) was retrieved from a study of T cells in Graves' hyperthyroidism and ophthalmopathy. Using RNA transcripts as the source, TCR beta CDR3 regions were amplified. The TCR CDR3 was amplified in a first-round RT-PCR using the HTBI primer set. Each CDR3 protein is one row after TCRdb ran MiXCR on the multiplex PCR reads. The sample yields fewer than 550,000 distinct CDR3 sequences, 15% to 18% seen once. This TCR was recovered from a woman between 18 and 29 years old with Graves' hyperthyroidism. Sequenced sample: blood.

In nucleotides, the CDR3 is TGTGCCATCAGTGAGTTTCGACAGAGTACAGATACGCAGTATTTT. The encoded protein is CAISEFRQSTDTQYF. The V call is TRBV10-3, the J call TRBJ2-3; TRBD1 is a possible D gene (5 bases). Germline V gene sequence: CDR1 ENHRY, CDR2 SYGVKD. CDR3 length: 15 residues. V dropped 1 base and J dropped 3 bases, with 11 bases sitting between them.